This T cell receptor beta chain was found in a study of Ad26.COV2.S vaccination and SARS-CoV-2 variants. The study's findings and limits: Reportedly, spike-specific CD8+ and CD4+ T cell responses achieved substantial breadth once vaccination had taken place.

As concerns this clone: Its antigen is not identified.

Treatment in this sample: 19 received Ad26.COV2.S at low or high dose, single or two shots; roughly five received placebo; per-sample allocation not given. Sampling took place 63 days after the first vaccine or placebo injection. Generated by immunoSEQ multiplex PCR, the TCRdb table keeps only in-frame clones and is missing some. The repertoire holds 350,000 to 500,000 clones, about 92% seen once, with around 4.5% in the top ten. The clonotype originates from a person between 18 and 60 years old who received the Ad26.COV2.S COVID-19 vaccine or a placebo. The sequencing used peripheral blood, collected in a trial of Ad26.COV2.S vaccine versus placebo.

The CDR3 protein is CASSLARENEQFF. The CDR3 DNA reads TGTGCCAGCAGCTTAGCCCGGGAAAATGAGCAGTTCTTC. The chain joins TRBV7-3 to TRBJ2-1; possible D gene TRBD2, 5 bases. The germline gives CDR1 SGHTA, CDR2 FQGTGA. The CDR3 covers 13 residues. V lost 2 bases to trimming and J lost 7 bases, with 9 bases between them. Using reference TRBV7-3 and TRBJ2-1 for the parts outside the CDR3, the full variable domain is GAGVSQTPSNKVTEKGKYVELRCDPISGHTALYWYRQSLGQGPEFLIYFQGTGAADDSGLPNDRFFAVRPEGSVSTLKIQRTERGDSAVYLCASSLARENEQFFGPGTRLTVL.